This entry is about one TCR beta chain. What it recognizes is unknown. The V and J ends lost 2 bases and 6 bases respectively, with 20 bases between them. Germline V gives CDR1 SGHAT, CDR2 FQNNGV. The CDR3 is 16 residues long. The data originate from a study of molecular identifiers for immune sequencing clone quantification. Findings and caveats of the study: In CMV-specific effectors, clones above 20 copies held over 99% of molecules; naive, under 1%.

TCRdb re-derived calls from the PCR reads in MiXCR, one entry per CDR3 protein. Of just under 650,000 distinct CDR3 sequences in the sample, just under 20% were seen once. The TCR was taken from a human donor in good health. Some libraries in this study had Jurkat cell RNA spiked in. The chain links TRBV11-2 to TRBJ2-7; tentatively, D is TRBD2 (6 bases). Material: naive CD8+ T cells from blood, with Jurkat cell RNA spiked in. Indicated subset: FACS-sorted CD8+CD4-CCR7+CD45RA+ naive T cells. The CDR3 region has the DNA TGTGCCAGCAGCTTACTTGGGACTGCAACCTTTGTCGAGCAGTACTTC. Translation gives CASSLLGTATFVEQYF.